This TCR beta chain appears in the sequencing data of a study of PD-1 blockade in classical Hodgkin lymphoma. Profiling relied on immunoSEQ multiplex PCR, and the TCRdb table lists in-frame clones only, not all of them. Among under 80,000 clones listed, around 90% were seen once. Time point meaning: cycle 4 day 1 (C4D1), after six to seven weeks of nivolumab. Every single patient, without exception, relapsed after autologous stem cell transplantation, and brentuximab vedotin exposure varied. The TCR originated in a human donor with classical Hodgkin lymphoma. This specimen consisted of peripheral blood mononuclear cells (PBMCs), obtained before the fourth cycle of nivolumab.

CDR3 nucleotides: TGTGCCAGCAGGGTCTCCTCTCAGCCCCAGCATTTT. Protein: CASRVSSQPQHF. The chain carries TRBV28 and TRBJ1-5; the D is unclear. CDR3 length: 12 amino acids. The ends were cut back, 6 bases at V and 6 bases at J, with 9 bases in the middle. The germline V gene encodes CDR1 MDHEN and CDR2 SYDVKM.